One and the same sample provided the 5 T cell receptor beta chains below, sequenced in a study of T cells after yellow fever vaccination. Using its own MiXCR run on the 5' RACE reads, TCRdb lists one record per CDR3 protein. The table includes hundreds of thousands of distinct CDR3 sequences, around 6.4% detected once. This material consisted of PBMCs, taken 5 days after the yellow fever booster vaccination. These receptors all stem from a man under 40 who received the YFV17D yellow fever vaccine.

The DNA of the CDR3 is TGTGCCAGCAGCTTATCGGGTGGACTCCTCGGTTCACCCCTCCACTTT. Its translation: CASSLSGGLLGSPLHF. V usage is TRBV7-9 and J usage is TRBJ1-6; D is unresolved. The germline CDR1 and CDR2 sequences are SEHNR and FQNEAQ (reference sequence). V was pared by 2 bases and J by 9 bases, with 17 bases between. This CDR3 has 16 amino acids.

DNA for the CDR3: TGCGCCAGCAGCAGTGGGACTAGCGGGTTTGAGACCCAGTACTTC. This codes for CASSSGTSGFETQYF. The chain uses TRBV5-1 and TRBJ2-5; 12 nucleotides align to TRBD2. Germline lookup yields CDR1 SGHRS and CDR2 YFSETQ. The CDR3 has 15 residues. The J segment lost 5 bases and the V segment lost 4 bases, leaving 6 bases of the junction unmatched. The full variable domain, in which reference TRBV5-1 and TRBJ2-5 provide the parts outside the CDR3, is KAGVTQTPRYLIKTRGQQVTLSCSPISGHRSVSWYQQTPGQGLQFLFEYFSETQRNKGNFPGRFSGRQFSNSRSEMNVSTLELGDSALYLCASSSGTSGFETQYFGPGTRLLVL.

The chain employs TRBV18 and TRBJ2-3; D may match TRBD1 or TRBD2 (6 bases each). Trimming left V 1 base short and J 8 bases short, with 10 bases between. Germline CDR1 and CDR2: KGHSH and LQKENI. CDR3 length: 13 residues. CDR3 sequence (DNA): TGTGCCAGCTCACCACAAGGGGGGATTACGCAGTATTTT. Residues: CASSPQGGITQYF.

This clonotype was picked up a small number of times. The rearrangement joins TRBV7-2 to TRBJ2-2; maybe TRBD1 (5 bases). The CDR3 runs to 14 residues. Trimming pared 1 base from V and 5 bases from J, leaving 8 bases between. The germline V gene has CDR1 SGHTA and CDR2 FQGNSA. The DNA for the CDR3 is TGTGCCAGCAGCTTAGTCCCAGGGACCGGGGAGCTGTTTTTT. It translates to CASSLVPGTGELFF. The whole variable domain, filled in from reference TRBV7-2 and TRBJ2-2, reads GAGVSQSPSNKVTEKGKDVELRCDPISGHTALYWYRQSLGQGLEFLIYFQGNSAPDKSGLPSDRFSAERTGGSVSTLTIQRTQQEDSAVYLCASSLVPGTGELFFGEGSRLTVL.

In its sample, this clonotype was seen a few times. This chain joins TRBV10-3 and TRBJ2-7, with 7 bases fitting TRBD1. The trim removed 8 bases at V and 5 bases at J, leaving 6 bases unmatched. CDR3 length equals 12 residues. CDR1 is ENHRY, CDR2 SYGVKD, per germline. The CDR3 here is CAIGDRTHEQYF. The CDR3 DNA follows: TGTGCCATCGGGGACAGAACCCACGAGCAGTACTTC.